A selection of T cell receptor beta chains follows, all from one sample in a study of blood T cell repertoires in COVID-19. Measured with immunoSEQ multiplex PCR; TCRdb has only the in-frame clones, and not every one. The sample includes about 150,000 clones, just under 85% of them seen just once. What was sequenced was PBMCs or T cells enriched from blood (not recorded which). The receptors come from a woman between 45 and 65 years old with acute COVID-19. Each CDR3 is given with its conserved first and last residue. A D gene is named only where the DNA matches it firmly. Size is omitted from some rows. Given values are once, few, many or a class for expanded clones.

d_gene	v_gene	len	abundance	j_gene	CDR3nt	CDR3aa
NA	TRBV19	15	NA	TRBJ1-4	TGTGCCAGTAGTATAGTACGCGGGGGCCGGGAAAAACTGTTTTTT	CASSIVRGGREKLFF
TRBD1	TRBV5-1	14	NA	TRBJ2-7	TGCGCCAGCAGCCTCGGGACAGGGGAAGGGGAGCAGTACTTC	CASSLGTGEGEQYF
TRBD1	TRBV24-1	14	once	TRBJ1-3	TGTGCCACCAGTGATGGGACAGCTGGAAACACCATATATTTT	CATSDGTAGNTIYF
NA	TRBV19	14	NA	TRBJ2-2	TGTGCCAGTAGTTCACAGTCGAACACCGGGGAGCTGTTTTTT	CASSSQSNTGELFF
TRBD1	TRBV3-1/TRBV3-2	17	few	TRBJ1-3	TGTGCCAGCAGCCAAGGTTGGGACAGCCACTCTGGAAACACCATATATTTT	CASSQGWDSHSGNTIYF
NA	TRBV3-1/TRBV3-2	14	NA	TRBJ2-6	TGTGCCAGCAGGTCTAGCTCTGGGGCCAACGTCCTGACTTTC	CASRSSSGANVLTF
TRBD1	TRBV6-4	14	few	TRBJ2-7	TGTGCCGCCCAAGCCCGGACAGGGTCCCACGAGCAGTACTTC	CAAQARTGSHEQYF
TRBD2	TRBV7-9	15	NA	TRBJ2-1	TGTGCCAGCAGCTGGTTAGCGGGAGAAGGTAATGAGCAGTTCTTC	CASSWLAGEGNEQFF
TRBD2	TRBV10-3	14	NA	TRBJ2-1	TGTGCCATCTTATCCAGCGGGAGTTCCAATGAGCAGTTCTTC	CAILSSGSSNEQFF
TRBD2	TRBV10-3	14	NA	TRBJ2-7	TGTGCCATCAGTGATAAGCGGGAGGGCGGCGAGCAGTACTTC	CAISDKREGGEQYF
TRBD2	TRBV7-2	16	few	TRBJ2-1	TGTGCCAGCAGCCTGCAGGTTGGGGGCGGGAGGAATGAGCAGTTCTTC	CASSLQVGGGRNEQFF
NA	TRBV24-1	17	NA	TRBJ1-5	TGTGCCACCAGTGATCCCCCGAAGGGTCGCGGGAATCAGCCCCAGCATTTT	CATSDPPKGRGNQPQHF
TRBD1	TRBV2	14	NA	TRBJ1-3	TGTGCCAGCAGTGGGGACAGGGCTGGAAACACCATATATTTT	CASSGDRAGNTIYF
TRBD1	TRBV5-1	15	NA	TRBJ1-4	TGCGCCAGCAGCGTACAGGGGGCGGCTAATGAAAAACTGTTTTTT	CASSVQGAANEKLFF
NA	TRBV5-1	15	NA	TRBJ1-2	TGCGCCAGCAGCTTGGTATCAGGGGCTAACTATGGCTACACCTTC	CASSLVSGANYGYTF
TRBD2	TRBV7-7	15	NA	TRBJ2-1	TGTGCCAGCAGCTTAGAAATAGCGGGAGTCAATGAGCAGTTCTTC	CASSLEIAGVNEQFF
TRBD2	TRBV19	16	NA	TRBJ2-7	TGTGCCAGTAGTATAGCGCTAGCGGAGGGGCTCTACGAGCAGTACTTC	CASSIALAEGLYEQYF
NA	TRBV12-3/TRBV12-4	13	NA	TRBJ1-5	TGTGCCAGCAGTTTTAGCAGCGTTCAGCCCCAGCATTTT	CASSFSSVQPQHF
NA	TRBV28	13	NA	TRBJ2-3	TGTGCCAGCAGCCTAGCTCAGGAAGATACGCAGTATTTT	CASSLAQEDTQYF
TRBD2	TRBV7-2	15	NA	TRBJ2-3	TGTGCCAGCAGCTTGCTAGCGGGGAGCACAGATACGCAGTATTTT	CASSLLAGSTDTQYF
TRBD2	TRBV3-1/TRBV3-2	14	NA	TRBJ2-7	TGTGCCAGCAGCCTGTCTAGCGGGATTTACGAGCAGTACTTC	CASSLSSGIYEQYF
NA	TRBV9	15	NA	TRBJ2-1	TGTGCCAGCAGCGTAGGGGGAGCGGACTTCAATGAGCAGTTCTTC	CASSVGGADFNEQFF
NA	TRBV24-1	16	NA	TRBJ2-1	TGTGCCACCAGTGATCCACAGGGCCAGCGGGGCAATGAGCAGTTCTTC	CATSDPQGQRGNEQFF
TRBD1	TRBV23-1	17	NA	TRBJ1-1	TGCGCCAGCAGTCCGCGCCGGGACAGGGAAAAGAACACTGAAGCTTTCTTT	CASSPRRDREKNTEAFF
NA	TRBV19	14	NA	TRBJ2-3	TGTGCCAGTAGTATTTCCAGTAGCACAGATACGCAGTATTTT	CASSISSSTDTQYF
NA	TRBV11-2	15	few	TRBJ2-7	TGTGCCAGCAGCTTAGATAGGTTGGCGGGCTACGAGCAGTACTTC	CASSLDRLAGYEQYF
TRBD1	TRBV5-4	14	NA	TRBJ1-1	TGTGCCAGCAGCCCGGGGACAGGAGGGACTGAAGCTTTCTTT	CASSPGTGGTEAFF
TRBD1	TRBV5-4	18	NA	TRBJ1-1	TGTGCCAGCAGGCATTCCCTGTCGTCGGACAGGGTGGCCACTGAAGCTTTCTTT	CASRHSLSSDRVATEAFF
NA	TRBV2	14	NA	TRBJ1-5	TGTGCCAGCAGTGAACGGACAGTGAATCAGCCCCAGCATTTT	CASSERTVNQPQHF
TRBD2	TRBV30	13	NA	TRBJ2-7	TGTGCCTGGAGTGTTCTAGCGGGGTACGAGCAGTACTTC	CAWSVLAGYEQYF
TRBD1	TRBV5-4	18	once	TRBJ2-2	TGTGCCAGCAGCTCGCGGACCGGGACAGGGGGTATTGGCGGGGAGCTGTTTTTT	CASSSRTGTGGIGGELFF
TRBD2	TRBV7-3	18	NA	TRBJ2-1	TGTGCCAGCAGCTTATACGTATTTGGGACTAGCGGAGTCAATGAGCAGTTCTTC	CASSLYVFGTSGVNEQFF
NA	TRBV19	15	NA	TRBJ2-1	TGTGCCAGTAGTATAGGGGCTAGCAATTACAATGAGCAGTTCTTC	CASSIGASNYNEQFF
TRBD1	TRBV27	15	NA	TRBJ1-5	TGTGCCAGCAGTTCACCGGACAGGGTTAGTCAGCCCCAGCATTTT	CASSSPDRVSQPQHF
NA	TRBV12-5	14	NA	TRBJ2-7	TGTGCTAGTGGTTCCCCCGCCGAGAGCTACGAGCAGTACTTC	CASGSPAESYEQYF
NA	TRBV5-1	15	NA	TRBJ1-1	TGCGCCAGCAGGCAAAAACAGGTCCCGAACACTGAAGCTTTCTTT	CASRQKQVPNTEAFF
NA	TRBV5-1	14	NA	TRBJ2-5	TGCGCCAGCAGCTTGGTTGCAGTAGCAGAGACCCAGTACTTC	CASSLVAVAETQYF
TRBD1	TRBV7-8	15	NA	TRBJ1-1	TGTGCCAGCAGCCGACAGGGGTATTATGAGACTGAAGCTTTCTTT	CASSRQGYYETEAFF
NA	TRBV18	14	NA	TRBJ1-3	TGTGCCAGCTCACCAGCCGGGTTTGGAAACACCATATATTTT	CASSPAGFGNTIYF
TRBD2	TRBV10-2	15	NA	TRBJ2-5	TGCGCCAGCAGGCTAGCGGGAGGGGGTCAAGAGACCCAGTACTTC	CASRLAGGGQETQYF
NA	TRBV30	12	NA	TRBJ2-7	TGTGCCTGGAGCCCAGGGGGGATCGAGCAGTACTTC	CAWSPGGIEQYF
NA	TRBV11-2	15	NA	TRBJ1-1	TGTGCCAGCAGCTCAGCAGGGGCAGTGAACACTGAAGCTTTCTTT	CASSSAGAVNTEAFF
NA	TRBV14	13	NA	TRBJ2-5	TGTGCCAGCACCGAACAGGGTGTGGAGACCCAGTACTTC	CASTEQGVETQYF